A single sample is the source of the 19 T cell receptor beta chains below, sequenced in a study of identifying expanded T cells in peripheral blood. Produced via immunoSEQ multiplex PCR; TCRdb's table is partial and in-frame only. Among around 120,000 clones listed, roughly 80% were seen once. The sequenced sample was blood. All receptors derive from a person aged 18-70 years in good health.

V is TRBV7-9 and J is TRBJ2-5, with D uncertain. The CDR3 covers 14 residues. Trimming pared 1 base from V and 5 bases from J, leaving 11 bases between. CDR1 and CDR2 (germline): SEHNR, FQNEAQ (reference sequence). For the CDR3, the DNA is TGTGCCAGCAGCTTAGGCTCAGGAGAGGAGACCCAGTACTTC. It specifies CASSLGSGEETQYF.

In this sample, this clone turned up a few times. This chain connects TRBV27 to TRBJ1-2; D gene ambiguous. V lost 6 bases to trimming and J lost 3 bases, with 11 bases between them. Germline lookup yields CDR1 MNHEY and CDR2 SMNVEV (reference sequence). The CDR3 is made up of 13 amino acids. The CDR3 sequence is CASSQFLYYGYTF. The CDR3 region has the DNA TGTGCCAGCAGCCAGTTCCTTTACTATGGCTACACCTTC.

The sample holds a few counts of this clone. The rearrangement uses TRBV10-3 and TRBJ1-2; unclear D gene. Germline values: CDR1 ENHRY, CDR2 SYGVKD. V was cut by 2 bases and J by 0 bases, with 10 bases left in between. This CDR3 spans 15 amino acids. CDR3 nucleotide sequence: TGTGCCATCAGTGAGCCGGGCTTGGCTAACTATGGCTACACCTTC. Encoded protein: CAISEPGLANYGYTF.

As for this clone: It may be a read error: a sequence one base away is much more abundant. The chain recombines TRBV27 with TRBJ1-1, with TRBD1 matching over 7 bases. This CDR3 spans 14 amino acids. V lost 5 bases, J lost 1 base, and 4 bases stayed unmatched. Germline V CDR1 and CDR2: MNHEY, SMNVEV (reference sequence). CDR3 amino acids: CASSQWTGNTEAFF. CDR3 nucleotide sequence: TGTGCCAGCAGTCAGTGGACAGGGAACACTGAAGCTTTCTTT.

V and J are TRBV7-7 and TRBJ2-1, with 11 bases that match TRBD1. Germline values: CDR1 SSHAT, CDR2 FNYEAQ (reference sequence). This CDR3 has 17 amino acids. The V gene end was trimmed by 1 base and the J gene end by 3 bases; junction bases not matched to a gene: 5. This CDR3 is CASSLGDRGAVYNEQFF. CDR3 nucleotides: TGTGCCAGCAGCTTAGGGGACAGGGGGGCCGTCTACAATGAGCAGTTCTTC. Looking up the rest from reference TRBV7-7 and TRBJ2-1 gives the full variable domain: GAGVSQSPRYKVTKRGQDVTLRCDPISSHATLYWYQQALGQGPEFLTYFNYEAQPDKSGLPSDRFSAERPEGSISTLTIQRTEQRDSAMYRCASSLGDRGAVYNEQFFGPGTRLTVL.

This rearrangement joins TRBV7-3 to TRBJ2-1; the D is unclear. The CDR3 has 15 amino acids. V lost 4 bases, J lost 0 bases, and 10 bases lay in between. CDR1 and CDR2 (germline): SGHTA, FQGTGA. CDR3 DNA: TGTGCCAGCAGCTCGCGGCCTATCTCCTACAATGAGCAGTTCTTC. It codes for CASSSRPISYNEQFF.

This clone was observed a few times. This chain links TRBV11-2 with TRBJ2-3; 10 nucleotides align to TRBD1. J was trimmed by 4 bases and V by 5 bases; bases with no gene match: 6. This CDR3 is 15 amino acids long. The germline CDR1 and CDR2 sequences are SGHAT and FQNNGV. CDR3: CASSTRQGAADTQYF. In nucleotides, the CDR3 is TGTGCCAGCAGCACGCGACAGGGGGCAGCAGATACGCAGTATTTT.

The chain uses TRBV5-4 and TRBJ2-3; D is ambiguous. The germline V gene has CDR1 SGHNT and CDR2 YYREEE (reference sequence). With 10 bases removed from V and 5 bases from J, the gap between germline ends came to 8 bases. The CDR3 spans 10 residues. CDR3 sequence reads: CAVTKDTQYF. Written as DNA, the CDR3 is TGTGCCGTGACAAAAGATACGCAGTATTTT.

The V and J genes are TRBV7-2 and TRBJ2-1; D possibly corresponds to TRBD1 (5 bases). Germline V gene lookup returns CDR1 SGHTA and CDR2 FQGNSA. V was clipped by 5 bases and J by 10 bases, with 21 bases between them. The CDR3 consists of 15 residues. The CDR3 protein is CASSPAPGVWGEQFF. The CDR3 DNA sequence: TGTGCCAGCAGCCCCGCTCCTGGGGTCTGGGGCGAGCAGTTCTTC.

CDR3 sequence: CASSIGGLGYTF. Written as DNA, the CDR3 is TGTGCCAGTAGTATCGGTGGACTTGGCTACACCTTC. The chain employs TRBV19 and TRBJ1-2; D remains ambiguous. CDR1 is LNHDA, CDR2 SQIVND, per germline (reference sequence). The V and J ends lost 3 bases and 7 bases respectively, with 9 bases between them. The CDR3 consists of 12 residues. Complete variable domain (other parts from reference TRBV19 and TRBJ1-2): DGGITQSPKYLFRKEGQNVTLSCEQNLNHDAMYWYRQDPGQGLRLIYYSQIVNDFQKGDIAEGYSVSREKKESFPLTVTSAQKNPTAFYLCASSIGGLGYTFGSGTRLTVV.

The chain recombines TRBV7-8 with TRBJ1-1; D is undetermined. Germline assignment: CDR1 SGHVS and CDR2 FQNEAQ. V lost 2 bases and J lost 0, with 4 bases in between. The CDR3 runs 13 residues. Written as DNA, the CDR3 is TGTGCCAGCAGCTTAAGCCTGAACACTGAAGCTTTCTTT. Translated, it gives CASSLSLNTEAFF. Combining the CDR3 with reference TRBV7-8 and TRBJ1-1 gives the whole variable domain GAGVSQSPRYKVAKRGQDVALRCDPISGHVSLFWYQQALGQGPEFLTYFQNEAQLDKSGLPSDRFFAERPEGSVSTLKIQRTQQEDSAVYLCASSLSLNTEAFFGQGTRLTVV.

V is TRBV5-1 and J is TRBJ2-5, with TRBD1 identical over 7 bases. With V trimmed by 1 base and J by 0 bases, 3 bases remained unmatched. CDR1 is SGHRS and CDR2 is YFSETQ in the germline V gene. The CDR3 has 15 residues. As DNA, the CDR3 is TGCGCCAGCAGCTTGACGGACAGGAACCAAGAGACCCAGTACTTC. Protein sequence: CASSLTDRNQETQYF.

Only a few counts were recorded for this clone. The V gene is TRBV5-1, the J gene TRBJ1-1; D might be TRBD1 (6 bases). V was cut by 4 bases and J by 5 bases, with 12 bases left in between. The CDR3 has 13 residues. Germline CDR1 reads SGHRS; CDR2 reads YFSETQ. CDR3: CASSRGEATEAFF. CDR3 sequence (DNA): TGCGCCAGCAGCAGGGGGGAGGCAACTGAAGCTTTCTTT. Looking up the rest from reference TRBV5-1 and TRBJ1-1 gives the full variable domain: KAGVTQTPRYLIKTRGQQVTLSCSPISGHRSVSWYQQTPGQGLQFLFEYFSETQRNKGNFPGRFSGRQFSNSRSEMNVSTLELGDSALYLCASSRGEATEAFFGQGTRLTVV.

The table lists this clone with a count of one. The rearrangement joins TRBV18 to TRBJ2-5; D possibly corresponds to TRBD2 (6 bases). Germline CDR1 KGHSH, CDR2 LQKENI. The ends were cut back, 3 bases at V and 5 bases at J, with 22 bases in the middle. The CDR3 covers 17 residues. The CDR3 nucleotides are TGTGCCAGCTCACCTAGGGGAGGCCAGGGAGATGGTGAGACCCAGTACTTC. Protein sequence: CASSPRGGQGDGETQYF.

The chain carries TRBV6-5 and TRBJ1-1; D remains unclear. With 5 bases removed from V and 0 bases from J, the gap between germline ends came to 13 bases. The CDR3 consists of 15 residues. CDR1 is MNHEY, CDR2 SVGAGI, per germline. The DNA of the CDR3 is TGTGCCAGCAGTAGGGATCGTAAATTGAACACTGAAGCTTTCTTT. Its protein is CASSRDRKLNTEAFF.

The rearrangement uses TRBV2 and TRBJ1-4; D gene ambiguous. The CDR3 runs to 14 residues. CDR1 is SNHLY, CDR2 FYNNEI, per germline. V was trimmed by 3 bases and J by 4 bases, leaving 9 bases between them. CDR3 coding DNA: TGTGCCAGCAGTGATCCGGCGGGTAATGAAAAACTGTTTTTT. It translates to CASSDPAGNEKLFF. The full variable domain, completed using reference TRBV2 and TRBJ1-4, is EPEVTQTPSHQVTQMGQEVILRCVPISNHLYFYWYRQILGQKVEFLVSFYNNEISEKSEIFDDQFSVERPDGSNFTLKIRSTKLEDSAMYFCASSDPAGNEKLFFGSGTQLSVL.

This clone was seen more than once but under ten times. V is TRBV20-1 and J is TRBJ2-7, with 7 bases lining up with TRBD1. J was trimmed by 4 bases and V by 6 bases; bases with no gene match: 3. Germline V lookup: CDR1 DFQATT, CDR2 SNEGSKA (reference sequence). The CDR3 is 11 residues long. In DNA form, the CDR3 reads TGCAGTGCAGCGACAGGGTACGAGCAGTACTTC. Translation: CSAATGYEQYF.

The chain combines TRBV7-9 with TRBJ1-4, with D perhaps matching TRBD1 (5 bases). Germline V gives CDR1 SEHNR, CDR2 FQNEAQ (reference sequence). Deletions cut 1 base from V and 7 bases from J, with 16 bases between. The CDR3 is 16 amino acids. The CDR3 sequence: CASSLGGAGLAEKLFF. CDR3 bases: TGTGCCAGCAGCTTAGGAGGGGCAGGGTTAGCTGAAAAACTGTTTTTT.

This clone was recorded once. The chain combines TRBV7-2 with TRBJ1-1; a possible D gene is TRBD1 (6 bases). Per the germline V gene, CDR1 is SGHTA and CDR2 is FQGNSA. V lost 6 bases and J lost 1, with 9 bases in between. The CDR3 spans 13 residues. CDR3 bases: TGTGCCAGCAGTCGACAGGAGAACACTGAAGCTTTCTTT. Translating gives CASSRQENTEAFF.